The TCR beta chain under discussion was sequenced for a study of beta chain features in type 1 diabetes. With V trimmed by 4 bases and J by 4 bases, 10 bases remained unmatched. The germline V gene encodes CDR1 SGDLS and CDR2 YYNGEE. The CDR3 is 16 amino acids. There are a few counts of this clone. The antigen is undetermined. The sequenced template was cDNA made from the entire isolated RNA. There were some 3.6 million reads on average in the naive, central memory and regulatory T cell samples. Sequencing used immunoSEQ multiplex PCR; TCRdb keeps in-frame clones, though not all of them. The table records over 150,000 clones, about 9.3% of them present only once. Study outcomes and limitations: Type 1 diabetes patients had moderately but significantly shorter TCRB CDR3s in all four CD4+ subsets.

The V and J genes are TRBV9 and TRBJ2-2; 7 bases are a match to TRBD2. The source is a man under 40 with type 1 diabetes. The material sequenced was central memory CD4+ T cells from blood. The CDR3 region has the DNA TGTGCCAGCAGCCTACGTAGCGGGCGTAGCACCGGGGAGCTGTTTTTT. Encoded protein: CASSLRSGRSTGELFF.